This T cell receptor beta chain appears in the sequencing data of a study of shared clonotypes between healthy human individuals. Sequencing was performed with immunoSEQ multiplex PCR; in TCRdb, only in-frame clones are kept and a portion is missing. Of approximately 1.5 million clones in the sample, 98% were seen once. Whole-study findings and limits: Among donors, the sharing of clonotypes was expected to be influenced by sequencing depth.

A CD45RA+ naive subset and a CD45RA-negative memory subset were split from CD4+ cells. A word on this clone: The antigen is not known.

V was cut by 5 bases and J by 0 bases, with 11 bases left in between. The CDR3 length is 15 residues. CDR1 is SEHNR, CDR2 FQNEAQ, per germline (reference sequence). What was sequenced was naive CD4+ T cells sorted from blood. Subset reported: CD45RA+ positively selected. This chain uses TRBV7-9 with TRBJ1-3; possibly TRBD1 for D (5 bases). The sequence derives from a man aged 25 to 40 in good health. The CDR3 DNA reads as TGTGCCAGCAGCGTAGGGGAATTCTCTGGAAACACCATATATTTT. Its protein is CASSVGEFSGNTIYF.